Listed below are T cell receptor beta chains from one sample, sequenced in a study of blood T cell repertoires in COVID-19. Profiling relied on immunoSEQ multiplex PCR, and the TCRdb table lists in-frame clones only, not all of them. The sample lists around 240,000 clones; 86% were seen once. The sample consisted of PBMCs or T cells enriched from blood (not recorded which). All receptors derive from a woman between 45 and 60 years old who had recovered from COVID-19. Each CDR3 is given with its conserved first and last residue. A D gene is named only where the DNA matches it firmly. Expanded clones get a size class; other rows say once, few or many, or leave the size out.

d_call clone_size j_call v_call cdr3_aa cdr3_nt
NA NA TRBJ2-2 TRBV6-5 CAGANTGELFF TGTGCCGGAGCGAACACCGGGGAGCTGTTTTTT
TRBD1 NA TRBJ1-5 TRBV7-2 CASSPQTGVGNQPQHF TGTGCCAGCAGCCCCCAGACAGGGGTAGGCAATCAGCCCCAGCATTTT
NA NA TRBJ2-1 TRBV9 CASSVSGQGNNEQFF TGTGCCAGCAGCGTGAGTGGGCAGGGGAACAATGAGCAGTTCTTC
TRBD2 NA TRBJ2-1 TRBV27 CASSSGTSGETYNEQFF TGTGCCAGCAGTTCCGGGACTAGCGGGGAGACCTACAATGAGCAGTTCTTC
NA NA TRBJ2-7 TRBV4-1 CASSQVDAASYEQYF TGCGCCAGCAGCCAAGTCGATGCGGCATCCTACGAGCAGTACTTC
TRBD1 NA TRBJ1-4 TRBV29-1 CSVQTGAKLFF TGCAGCGTCCAGACAGGGGCAAAACTGTTTTTT
TRBD1 NA TRBJ2-7 TRBV4-1 CASSSWTGNLYEQYF TGCGCCAGCAGCTCGTGGACAGGGAATCTATACGAGCAGTACTTC
TRBD2 NA TRBJ2-5 TRBV28 CASSGGGLTKETQYF TGTGCCAGCAGCGGGGGGGGACTTACAAAAGAGACCCAGTACTTC
NA few TRBJ2-5 TRBV9 CASSVGDKETQYF TGTGCCAGCAGCGTGGGCGACAAAGAGACCCAGTACTTC
TRBD2 NA TRBJ2-7 TRBV5-6 CASSLAPWLAGPSSYEQYF TGTGCCAGCAGCTTGGCCCCTTGGCTAGCGGGACCCAGCTCCTACGAGCAGTACTTC
NA NA TRBJ1-1 TRBV6-5 CASRKQGEAFF TGTGCCAGCAGGAAACAGGGTGAAGCTTTCTTT
NA NA TRBJ2-5 TRBV19 CASSILGGGKETQYF TGTGCCAGTAGTATTCTGGGAGGTGGGAAAGAGACCCAGTACTTC
NA once TRBJ1-2 TRBV19 CASRPAGAAGAYGYTF TGTGCCAGTCGTCCTGCAGGGGCGGCTGGAGCGTATGGCTACACCTTC
TRBD1 NA TRBJ2-7 TRBV4-2 CASSQAGQGYEQYF TGTGCCAGCAGCCAAGCGGGACAGGGCTACGAGCAGTACTTC
NA NA TRBJ2-2 TRBV2 CASKEGQNTGELFF TGTGCCAGCAAGGAGGGGCAGAACACCGGGGAGCTGTTTTTT
NA NA TRBJ1-2 TRBV3-1/TRBV3-2 CASTSKGGFYGYTF TGTGCCAGCACCTCCAAGGGGGGGTTCTATGGCTACACCTTC
NA NA TRBJ2-5 TRBV7-8 CASSLEGLAWGRETQYF TGTGCCAGCAGCTTAGAAGGCCTAGCCTGGGGGCGAGAGACCCAGTACTTC
TRBD1 NA TRBJ2-6 TRBV7-9 CASRGGQGERSGANVLTF TGTGCCAGCAGGGGCGGACAGGGCGAACGCTCTGGGGCCAACGTCCTGACTTTC
NA NA TRBJ2-7 TRBV6-1 CASSDGRGSYEQYF TGTGCCAGCAGTGATGGGCGGGGCTCCTACGAGCAGTACTTC
NA NA TRBJ1-5 TRBV30 CAWSPPNQPQHF TGTGCCTGGAGTCCCCCAAATCAGCCCCAGCATTTT
NA NA TRBJ1-5 TRBV7-6 CASSPSTGGNQPQHF TGTGCCAGCAGCCCCTCTACAGGCGGCAATCAGCCCCAGCATTTT
TRBD2 NA TRBJ2-2 TRBV11-3 CASSLAGLAGINTGELFF TGTGCCAGCAGCTTAGCCGGACTAGCGGGAATAAACACCGGGGAGCTGTTTTTT
NA NA TRBJ2-7 TRBV4-3 CASSQFRTYEQYF TGCGCCAGCAGCCAATTCAGAACCTACGAGCAGTACTTC
NA NA TRBJ1-1 TRBV4-1 CASSQRTGMDEAFF TGCGCCAGCAGCCAAAGAACAGGGATGGATGAAGCTTTCTTT
TRBD1 NA TRBJ2-6 TRBV7-9 CANGQGSSGANVLTF TGTGCCAATGGACAGGGGAGCTCTGGGGCCAACGTCCTGACTTTC
TRBD1 NA TRBJ1-3 TRBV20-1 CSANDRASGNTIYF TGCAGTGCTAATGACAGGGCTTCAGGAAACACCATATATTTT
NA NA TRBJ1-2 TRBV2 CASSELREEGYTF TGTGCCAGCAGTGAACTTCGGGAAGAAGGCTACACCTTC
NA NA TRBJ1-4 TRBV4-1 CASSQVMSGSTNEKLFF TGCGCCAGCAGCCAAGTGATGAGCGGGTCGACTAATGAAAAACTGTTTTTT
NA NA TRBJ1-5 TRBV3-1/TRBV3-2 CASSQDQGEGSSNQPQHF TGTGCCAGCAGCCAAGATCAAGGGGAAGGCTCTAGCAATCAGCCCCAGCATTTT
TRBD2 many TRBJ2-1 TRBV6-4 CASSDSLAGGNEQFF TGTGCCAGCAGTGACTCACTAGCGGGAGGCAATGAGCAGTTCTTC
NA NA TRBJ1-1 TRBV18 CASSPLLGAEAFF TGTGCCAGCTCACCACTTTTAGGGGCTGAAGCTTTCTTT
NA medium-sized TRBJ1-2 TRBV12-5 CASGPQVFYGYTF TGTGCTAGTGGCCCACAGGTTTTCTATGGCTACACCTTC
NA NA TRBJ1-3 TRBV7-6 CASSLSPVISGNTIYF TGTGCCAGCAGCTTAAGTCCGGTGATCTCTGGAAACACCATATATTTT
NA NA TRBJ2-3 TRBV7-9 CASSLRLANTDTQYF TGTGCCAGCAGCTTAAGGCTAGCTAACACAGATACGCAGTATTTT
TRBD2 NA TRBJ2-2 TRBV4-2 CASSLTLAGVTGELFF TGTGCCAGCAGCCTAACTCTAGCGGGAGTCACCGGGGAGCTGTTTTTT
NA NA TRBJ2-7 TRBV27 CASRYGQAAYEQYF TGTGCCAGCAGATATGGGCAGGCCGCCTACGAGCAGTACTTC
NA NA TRBJ1-1 TRBV3-1/TRBV3-2 CASSQVGGNTEAFF TGTGCCAGCAGCCAAGTGGGGGGGAACACTGAAGCTTTCTTT
NA NA TRBJ1-2 TRBV9 CASSVALRHGYTF TGTGCCAGCAGCGTTGCACTCCGTCATGGCTACACCTTC
TRBD1 NA TRBJ1-4 TRBV30 CAWSGQGWGNEKLFF TGTGCCTGGAGCGGACAGGGATGGGGTAATGAAAAACTGTTTTTT
TRBD1 NA TRBJ2-7 TRBV3-1/TRBV3-2 CASSARDRVYEQYF TGTGCCAGCAGCGCCCGGGACAGGGTGTACGAGCAGTACTTC
NA NA TRBJ1-2 TRBV5-4 CASRLRGSNYGYTF TGTGCCAGCAGACTCCGGGGTTCTAACTATGGCTACACCTTC
NA NA TRBJ1-3 TRBV9 CASSGPSWGNTIYF TGTGCCAGCAGCGGTCCGAGCTGGGGAAACACCATATATTTT
NA NA TRBJ2-7 TRBV4-1 CASSQAGSRGYEQYF TGCGCCAGCAGCCAAGCAGGGTCCCGCGGCTACGAGCAGTACTTC
NA once TRBJ1-3 TRBV15 CATSRGGGAGNTIYF TGTGCCACCAGCAGAGGGGGGGGAGCAGGAAACACCATATATTTT
TRBD1 NA TRBJ1-4 TRBV10-3 CAISELPGQGNEKLFF TGTGCCATCAGTGAGCTACCGGGACAGGGTAATGAAAAACTGTTTTTT